The 29 T cell receptor beta chains reported below all come from one sample, sequenced in a study of cytomegalovirus exposure and HLA in healthy donors. Amplification used 60 Vbeta primers and 13 Jbeta primers. The protocol was immunoSEQ multiplex PCR, while the TCRdb copy is restricted to in-frame clones and leaves out a portion. This table has about 81,000 clones, 80% to 90% appearing once. The source material was PBMCs. Receptors were obtained from a man aged 18-30 years in good health and CMV-seronegative.

The chain carries TRBV5-5 and TRBJ2-1; D is undetermined. The V gene's germline CDR1 is SGHKS and CDR2 YYEKEE (reference sequence). The CDR3 contains 15 residues. V lost 0 bases and J 4 bases, leaving 11 bases between the germline ends. The CDR3 here is CASSLVALVYNEQFF. The DNA of the CDR3 is TGTGCCAGCAGCTTGGTCGCCCTAGTATACAATGAGCAGTTCTTC.

The chain is built from TRBV19 and TRBJ2-1, with 8 nucleotides matching TRBD2. CDR1 LNHDA and CDR2 SQIVND come from the germline V gene (reference sequence). Unmatched junction bases numbered 2, after V lost 4 bases and J lost 3 bases. The CDR3 has 14 amino acids. The CDR3 DNA is TGTGCCAGTAGTAGCGGGAGGCACTACAATGAGCAGTTCTTC. This encodes CASSSGRHYNEQFF.

This sequence joins TRBV9 and TRBJ1-2, with 7 bases aligning to TRBD1. The CDR3 loop spans 15 amino acids. V was clipped by 3 bases and J by 2 bases; unmatched bases: 7. Germline V gene sequence: CDR1 SGDLS, CDR2 YYNGEE. For the CDR3, the DNA is TGTGCCAGCAGCGAAAGACAGGGAAACAACTATGGCTACACCTTC. Translation gives CASSERQGNNYGYTF.

J is TRBJ2-7 and V is TRBV2; 7 nucleotides match TRBD1. V lost 6 bases and J lost 11; bases outside the gene matches: 7. Per germline, CDR1 SNHLY and CDR2 FYNNEI. The CDR3 totals 11 residues. CDR3 region: CASSSRDRKYF. DNA of the CDR3: TGTGCCAGCAGCTCCCGGGACAGAAAGTACTTC. Using reference TRBV2 and TRBJ2-7 for the parts outside the CDR3, the full variable domain is EPEVTQTPSHQVTQMGQEVILRCVPISNHLYFYWYRQILGQKVEFLVSFYNNEISEKSEIFDDQFSVERPDGSNFTLKIRSTKLEDSAMYFCASSSRDRKYFGPGTRLTVT.

As DNA, the CDR3 is TGTGCCAGCAGCTTCGGGGTTTCGGATACGCAGTATTTT. It encodes CASSFGVSDTQYF. The J gene is TRBJ2-3, the V gene TRBV7-7; tentative D call: TRBD2 (5 bases). From germline, CDR1 is SSHAT and CDR2 FNYEAQ (reference sequence). CDR3 length: 13 residues. Deletions cut 3 bases from V and 6 bases from J, with 10 bases between. Supplemented by reference TRBV7-7 and TRBJ2-3, the full variable domain reads GAGVSQSPRYKVTKRGQDVTLRCDPISSHATLYWYQQALGQGPEFLTYFNYEAQPDKSGLPSDRFSAERPEGSISTLTIQRTEQRDSAMYRCASSFGVSDTQYFGPGTRLTVL.

Notes on this clone: Relative to the germline gene, one junction end is altered; a read error may explain this. V usage is TRBV5-1 and J usage is TRBJ2-7, with TRBD2 identical over 9 bases. In germline, CDR1 is SGHRS, CDR2 YFSETQ. The CDR3 is 14 residues long. CDR3 region: CASSPILAGYEQCF. CDR3 in DNA: TGCGCCAGCAGTCCAATACTAGCGGGTTACGAGCAGTGCTTC.

The chain links TRBV7-3 to TRBJ2-7, with 7 bases matching TRBD2. Germline CDR1 and CDR2: SGHTA and FQGTGA. The trim removed 0 bases at V and 7 bases at J, leaving 9 bases unmatched. The CDR3 is 15 amino acids. The DNA for the CDR3 is TGTGCCAGCAGCTTAACCGGGACTAAGCCCTTGGAGCAGTACTTC. Its translation: CASSLTGTKPLEQYF.

This clone came up a few times. The rearrangement links TRBV18 to TRBJ1-4, with 7 bases matching TRBD1. The CDR3 sequence is 14 residues long. Germline CDR1 KGHSH, CDR2 LQKENI. The V segment lost 6 bases and the J segment 4 bases; nucleotides outside the gene matches: 5. The CDR3 nucleotides are TGTGCCAGCTCCTACACAGGGGTTAATGAAAAACTGTTTTTT. Its protein is CASSYTGVNEKLFF. Complete variable domain (other parts from reference TRBV18 and TRBJ1-4): NAGVMQNPRHLVRRRGQEARLRCSPMKGHSHVYWYRQLPEEGLKFMVYLQKENIIDESGMPKERFSAEFPKEGPSILRIQQVVRGDSAAYFCASSYTGVNEKLFFGSGTQLSVL.

J is TRBJ2-1 and V is TRBV11-1; 9 bases are a match to TRBD2. CDR1 is SGHAT, CDR2 FQDESV, per germline (reference sequence). This CDR3 spans 17 amino acids. Germline trimming cut 4 bases from V and 3 bases from J; bases unmatched to any gene: 10. The DNA of the CDR3 is TGTGCCAGCAGCTCCCGCTTGAGCGGGAGGAACTACAATGAGCAGTTCTTC. It encodes CASSSRLSGRNYNEQFF.

This clone was detected once. Written as DNA, the CDR3 is TGTGCCCAGTGGGAAGGGACAGAACTTTACGAGCAGTACTTC. Translating gives CAQWEGTELYEQYF. The chain carries TRBV6-4 and TRBJ2-7; 7 bases are shared with TRBD1. The junction had 14 bases not matched to a gene; V was cut back by 11 bases and J by 4 bases. This CDR3 is 14 amino acids long. Germline V lookup: CDR1 MRHNA, CDR2 SNTAGT.

The chain uses TRBV15 and TRBJ2-1; 15 positions match TRBD2. V shed 3 bases and J 8 bases; nucleotides not matched to a gene: 11. Looked up from germline, CDR1 is LNHNV and CDR2 is YYDKDF (reference sequence). This CDR3 comprises 18 residues. The chain's CDR3 is CATSRRGLAGGFGDEQFF. The CDR3 DNA is TGTGCCACCAGCAGGCGCGGACTAGCGGGAGGGTTCGGGGATGAGCAGTTCTTC.

This sequence joins TRBV5-1 and TRBJ1-2, with TRBD1 matching over 7 bases. Per the germline V gene, CDR1 is SGHRS and CDR2 is YFSETQ. Trimming removed 4 bases from V and 4 bases from J; junction bases left unmatched: 13. The CDR3 consists of 16 residues. The CDR3 sequence: CASSLYTTGSGYGYTF. The CDR3 region has the DNA TGCGCCAGCAGCCTCTATACGACAGGGTCCGGCTATGGCTACACCTTC.

The chain links TRBV9 to TRBJ2-1; 10 positions match TRBD2. Germline V gene data show CDR1 as SGDLS and CDR2 as YYNGEE. The trim removed 3 bases at V and 2 bases at J, leaving 8 bases unmatched. The CDR3 is 17 residues long. CDR3: CASSADLLAGTYNEQFF. The CDR3 region has the DNA TGTGCCAGCAGCGCCGATCTACTAGCGGGAACCTACAATGAGCAGTTCTTC.

The rearrangement uses TRBV2 and TRBJ1-5; no reliable D call. Trimming shortened V by 5 bases and J by 5 bases, and 16 bases separated the two germline ends. The CDR3 contains 15 residues. Germline V CDR1 and CDR2: SNHLY, FYNNEI. CDR3 bases: TGTGCCAGCAGTTCCAGCGCCACCCCTTATCAGCCCCAGCATTTT. Translation gives CASSSSATPYQPQHF.

J is TRBJ2-3 and V is TRBV2; 8 bases map to TRBD2. The CDR3 has 15 residues. The germline CDR1 and CDR2 sequences are SNHLY and FYNNEI. Trimming took 2 bases from V and 4 from J; bases not matched to a gene: 5. CDR3 region: CASSEREGYADTQYF. CDR3 nucleotides: TGTGCCAGCAGTGAACGGGAGGGCTATGCAGATACGCAGTATTTT.

The chain has TRBV6-5 and TRBJ1-2; the match to TRBD1 covers 10 bases. CDR1 and CDR2 from the germline V gene are MNHEY and SVGAGI. The length of the CDR3 is 14 residues. V shed 6 bases, J shed 7 bases, and the junction held 8 bases outside the gene matches. The DNA for the CDR3 is TGTGCCAGCAGGGCAGACAGGGGGCAAGGTGGCTACACCTTC. Its translation: CASRADRGQGGYTF.

V is TRBV5-1 and J is TRBJ1-1; a weak D match, TRBD1 (6 bases). The CDR3 has 14 residues. CDR1 is SGHRS and CDR2 is YFSETQ in the germline V gene. Trimming removed 0 bases from V and 3 bases from J, with 9 bases in between. The CDR3 DNA reads as TGCGCCAGCAGCTTGGGAGGGGGGGACACTGAAGCTTTCTTT. Its translation is CASSLGGGDTEAFF.

This sequence joins TRBV5-4 and TRBJ1-1, with D possibly TRBD1 on 6 matching bases. This CDR3 is 14 amino acids long. Germline V lookup: CDR1 SGHNT, CDR2 YYREEE (reference sequence). Trimming pared 0 bases from V and 5 bases from J, leaving 11 bases between. As DNA, the CDR3 is TGTGCCAGCAGCTTGGGGAACAGGGTAACTGAAGCTTTCTTT. Its translation is CASSLGNRVTEAFF. Complete variable domain (other parts from reference TRBV5-4 and TRBJ1-1): ETGVTQSPTHLIKTRGQQVTLRCSSQSGHNTVSWYQQALGQGPQFIFQYYREEENGRGNFPPRFSGLQFPNYSSELNVNALELDDSALYLCASSLGNRVTEAFFGQGTRLTVV.

The V call is TRBV6-1, the J call TRBJ1-5, with 7 bases lining up with TRBD1. The CDR3 has 16 residues. Trimming removed 2 bases from V and 6 bases from J; junction bases left unmatched: 10. The germline V gene has CDR1 MNHNS and CDR2 SASEGT. In nucleotides, the CDR3 is TGTGCCAGCAGTGAAATACAGGGGTTAACCCGTCAGCCCCAGCATTTT. Protein product: CASSEIQGLTRQPQHF.

The chain recombines TRBV5-6 with TRBJ2-5; D is perhaps TRBD2 (6 bases). Judging by the DNA end, TRBJ2-7 fits better; the J call may be wrong. The V gene's germline CDR1 is SGHDT and CDR2 YYEEEE. The CDR3 covers 15 residues. In DNA, the CDR3 is TGTGCCAGCAGCTTGGCGGGGCGGGACTCCTACGAGCAGTACTTC. Translated: CASSLAGRDSYEQYF.

The V call is TRBV9, the J call TRBJ1-4; TRBD1 agrees at 8 bases. Unmatched junction bases numbered 18, after V lost 0 bases and J lost 11 bases. The CDR3 contains 18 residues. Germline V gene sequence: CDR1 SGDLS, CDR2 YYNGEE. CDR3 residues: CASSVGLRQGIGEGKLFF. In DNA form, the CDR3 reads TGTGCCAGCAGCGTAGGGTTGAGACAGGGGATTGGTGAGGGCAAACTGTTTTTT.

The gene calls are TRBV5-8 and TRBJ2-1, with D perhaps TRBD1 (5 bases). CDR1 is SGHTS, CDR2 YDEGEE, per germline. CDR3 size: 13 residues. Trimming stripped 2 bases from V and 4 bases from J, with 7 bases between. CDR3 amino acids: CASSLDSYNEQFF. The CDR3 DNA follows: TGTGCCAGCAGCTTAGACAGTTACAATGAGCAGTTCTTC.

This chain links TRBV7-9 with TRBJ1-3; weak D call: TRBD1 (6 bases). From germline, CDR1 is SEHNR and CDR2 FQNEAQ (reference sequence). V dropped 0 bases and J dropped 4 bases, with 10 bases sitting between them. This CDR3 region has 15 residues. CDR3 coding DNA: TGTGCCAGCAGCTTAGCCGGGACACTCGGAAACACCATATATTTT. It translates to CASSLAGTLGNTIYF.

This clone was counted between two and nine times. CDR3 DNA sequence: TGTGCCTGGAGTGTACAGGTTAGGACTGAAGCTTTCTTT. It codes for CAWSVQVRTEAFF. The rearrangement joins TRBV30 to TRBJ1-1; TRBD1 is a possible D gene (5 bases). Looked up from germline, CDR1 is GTSNPN and CDR2 is SVGIG (reference sequence). The V end lost 0 bases, the J end lost 5 bases, and 10 bases lay between the germline ends. The CDR3 is 13 amino acids.

The chain combines TRBV5-1 with TRBJ2-1; weak D call: TRBD2 (6 bases). The ends were cut back, 4 bases at V and 9 bases at J, with 17 bases in the middle. The CDR3 is made up of 14 amino acids. CDR1 and CDR2 from the germline V gene are SGHRS and YFSETQ. The CDR3: CASSPSEGLREQFF. The CDR3, as DNA: TGCGCCAGCAGCCCATCGGAGGGCTTACGTGAGCAGTTCTTC.

The chain recombines TRBV27 with TRBJ2-1, with 8 positions matching TRBD2. The length of the CDR3 is 14 residues. The V gene's germline CDR1 is MNHEY and CDR2 SMNVEV (reference sequence). With V trimmed by 2 bases and J by 9 bases, 6 bases remained unmatched. CDR3 DNA: TGTGCCAGCAGTTTAACGGGAGGGGTGGTTGAGCAGTTCTTC. Translated, it gives CASSLTGGVVEQFF.

The chain employs TRBV6-5 and TRBJ2-2; D perhaps matches TRBD1 (6 bases). The CDR3 totals 13 residues. Per the germline V gene, CDR1 is MNHEY and CDR2 is SVGAGI. CDR3 sequence reads: CAARGANTGELFF. CDR3 coding DNA: TGTGCAGCCAGGGGAGCGAACACCGGGGAGCTGTTTTTT.

The gene calls are TRBV9 and TRBJ1-6; the match to TRBD1 covers 7 bases. The V and J ends lost 3 bases and 9 bases, in that order; junction bases with no gene match: 12. The germline V gene has CDR1 SGDLS and CDR2 YYNGEE. The CDR3 is made up of 16 amino acids. The CDR3 region is CASSDLGQPGASPLHF. DNA of the CDR3: TGTGCCAGCAGCGACCTGGGACAGCCCGGCGCTTCACCCCTCCACTTT.

The rearrangement joins TRBV5-1 to TRBJ1-3; 12 bases map to TRBD1. V was pared by 4 bases and J by 4 bases, with 12 bases of the junction left unmatched. CDR3 length: 18 amino acids. Germline V gives CDR1 SGHRS, CDR2 YFSETQ. Here the CDR3 DNA reads TGCGCCAGCAGCCCTGCCGGGACAGGGGGCGGAGGGGGAAACACCATATATTTT. It specifies CASSPAGTGGGGGNTIYF.